A selection of T cell receptor beta chains follows, all from one sample in a study of tumor and adjacent non-tumor tissue in lung cancer. Each CDR3 protein is one row after TCRdb ran MiXCR on the multiplex PCR reads. The data hold 130,000 or so distinct CDR3 sequences, with 66% observed a single time. What was sequenced was lung tumor tissue. These receptors came from a man aged 25 to 40 with non-small cell lung cancer. The CDR3 runs from the conserved cysteine through the conserved F or W. A D gene is named only where the DNA matches it firmly. Clone size, where shown, is once, few, many, or a class for clones that have expanded.

.,TRBV7-8,TRBJ2-1,TRBD2,TGTGCCAGCAGTTTTTTTAAGCGGGAGGGCACCTACAATGAGCAGTTATTC,CASSFFKREGTYNEQLF
many,TRBV29-1,TRBJ2-7,.,TGCAGCGTCCAGGGTTCAGGCGGCGAGCAGTACTTC,CSVQGSGGEQYF
many,TRBV6-2/TRBV6-3,TRBJ2-2,TRBD2,TGTGCCAGCAGTACAGACGGACTAGCGGGGGGCGAGAACACCGGGGAGCTGTTTTTT,CASSTDGLAGGENTGELFF
.,TRBV6-2/TRBV6-3,TRBJ2-7,.,TGTGCCAGCAGTTACTCGAAGGATAGGCGCGAGCAGTACTTC,CASSYSKDRREQYF
few,TRBV6-5,TRBJ2-1,TRBD1,TGTGCCAGCAGTGACCGGGACAGGGCTACCGAGCAGTTCTTC,CASSDRDRATEQFF
many,TRBV29-1,TRBJ1-1,.,TGCAGCGTTGCCAGTAACACTGAAGCTTTCTTT,CSVASNTEAFF
.,TRBV11-3,TRBJ2-2,.,TGTGCCTGCAGCTTAAGAGTCGGGACCTATCGAACCGGGGAGCTGTTTTTT,CACSLRVGTYRTGELFF
.,TRBV7-2,TRBJ2-3,.,TGTGCCAGCCTAAAAGGGGTTACAGATACGCAGTATTTT,CASLKGVTDTQYF
many,TRBV6-2/TRBV6-3,TRBJ2-7,TRBD2,TGTGCCAGCAGTTCCAGATGGGCGGGAGGCTTGACCTCCTACGAGCAGTACTTC,CASSSRWAGGLTSYEQYF
few,TRBV30,TRBJ2-5,.,TGTGCCTGGAGGGTAGGGTCAGGGGTGGGAGAGACCCAGTACTTC,CAWRVGSGVGETQYF
.,TRBV10-3,TRBJ2-7,.,TGTACCATCAGTGACCCTGGGCAGGGGAGCTACGAGCAGTACTTC,CTISDPGQGSYEQYF
.,TRBV29-1,TRBJ1-1,.,TGCAGCGTTGAGTTACAAGGGAACGCTGAAGCTTTCTTT,CSVELQGNAEAFF
.,TRBV5-1,TRBJ1-2,.,TGCGCCAGCAAAGCCTCGGGGGCGGTTGATGGTTACACCTTC,CASKASGAVDGYTF
once,TRBV20-1,TRBJ2-2,.,TGCAGTGCTAGACCTCTACAGGGCGCGAACACAGAGGAGCTGTTTTTT,CSARPLQGANTEELFF
once,TRBV6-5,TRBJ1-6,.,TGTGCCAGCAGTCACTCCGACGGAAACAATTTACCCCTCCACTTT,CASSHSDGNNLPLHF
.,TRBV4-2,TRBJ2-1,TRBD2,TGTGCCAGCAACCAAGAAGGAATGCGACTAGCGGGTTACAATGAGCAGTTCTTC,CASNQEGMRLAGYNEQFF
many,TRBV6-5,TRBJ2-2,.,TGTGCCAGCAGGTCTGACAGGAGCGCGAACACCGGGGAGCTGTTTTTT,CASRSDRSANTGELFF
.,TRBV13,TRBJ2-3,.,TGTGCCAGCAGCTTTAGCACATATACGCAGTATTTT,CASSFSTYTQYF